These 18 T cell receptor beta chains share one sample of origin, sequenced in a study of T cell responses to AZD1222 COVID-19 vaccine. This table comes from immunoSEQ multiplex PCR, and its TCRdb copy is limited to in-frame clones, with some not included. In the table there are some 120,000 clones, about 91% of which are singletons. The material sequenced was peripheral blood, taken on day 0 of AZD1222 vaccination. These receptors all stem from an adult in good health.

The gene calls are TRBV5-1 and TRBJ1-1; tentative D call: TRBD1 (5 bases). There are 15 residues in the CDR3. Trimming stripped 0 bases from V and 2 bases from J, with 11 bases between. Germline assignment: CDR1 SGHRS and CDR2 YFSETQ. For the CDR3, the DNA is TGCGCCAGCAGCTTGGGTCAGGGTTTTAACACTGAAGCTTTCTTT. This translates into CASSLGQGFNTEAFF.

The sample holds a few counts of this clone. The same CDR3 also results from other DNA sequences found in this sample. V gene TRBV5-1 combines with J gene TRBJ2-7, with 9 bases that match TRBD2. CDR1 and CDR2 (germline): SGHRS, YFSETQ. The J segment lost 2 bases and the V segment lost 0 bases, leaving 3 bases of the junction unmatched. This CDR3 comprises 15 residues. The CDR3 region has the DNA TGCGCCAGCAGCTTGGCCCTAGCGGGAACCTACGAGCAGTACTTC. Its translation is CASSLALAGTYEQYF.

The V and J genes are TRBV9 and TRBJ2-5, with unresolved D. This CDR3 has 13 residues. Germline CDR1 is SGDLS and CDR2 is YYNGEE. With 2 bases removed from V and 5 bases from J, the gap between germline ends came to 10 bases. The CDR3 DNA follows: TGTGCCAGCAGCGTCCCCGGCACGGAGACCCAGTACTTC. It translates to CASSVPGTETQYF. Combining the CDR3 with reference TRBV9 and TRBJ2-5 gives the whole variable domain DSGVTQTPKHLITATGQRVTLRCSPRSGDLSVYWYQQSLDQGLQFLIQYYNGEERAKGNILERFSAQQFPDLHSELNLSSLELGDSALYFCASSVPGTETQYFGPGTRLLVL.

The J gene is TRBJ1-2, the V gene TRBV7-9; D is undetermined. V lost 2 bases and J lost 4, with 11 bases in between. Germline V gene lookup returns CDR1 SEHNR and CDR2 FQNEAQ (reference sequence). The CDR3 loop spans 14 amino acids. CDR3 nucleotide sequence: TGTGCCAGCAGCTTATCGGCAGACGTCTATGGCTACACCTTC. This sequence encodes CASSLSADVYGYTF. The entire variable domain, with the rest obtained from reference TRBV7-9 and TRBJ1-2, is as follows: DTGVSQNPRHKITKRGQNVTFRCDPISEHNRLYWYRQTLGQGPEFLTYFQNEAQLEKSRLLSDRFSAERPKGSFSTLEIQRTEQGDSAMYLCASSLSADVYGYTFGSGTRLTVV.

The chain links TRBV5-6 to TRBJ1-6, with D possibly being TRBD1 (5 bases). Germline loops: CDR1 SGHDT, CDR2 YYEEEE. The CDR3 is 13 residues long. The V and J ends lost 4 bases and 10 bases respectively, with 12 bases between them. The CDR3 DNA sequence: TGTGCCAGCAGCCGGCGAGGACAATCACCCCTCCACTTT. It is translated as CASSRRGQSPLHF.

The V gene is TRBV7-9, the J gene TRBJ1-5; D is undetermined. This CDR3 region has 14 residues. The germline gives CDR1 SEHNR, CDR2 FQNEAQ (reference sequence). V was trimmed by 4 bases and J by 0 bases, leaving 7 bases between them. CDR3 sequence (DNA): TGTGCCAGCAGCTCAACCTCTAGCAATCAGCCCCAGCATTTT. It specifies CASSSTSSNQPQHF.

This clone has just one count. J is TRBJ1-2 and V is TRBV2, with 8 bases identical to TRBD1. Unmatched junction bases numbered 11, after V lost 10 bases and J lost 7 bases. This CDR3 comprises 13 residues. Germline CDR1 is SNHLY and CDR2 is FYNNEI. The chain's CDR3 is CATHLDRVGGYTF. CDR3 nucleotide sequence: TGTGCCACCCACCTGGACAGGGTTGGTGGCTACACCTTC. The complete variable domain, with remaining parts taken from reference TRBV2 and TRBJ1-2, reads EPEVTQTPSHQVTQMGQEVILRCVPISNHLYFYWYRQILGQKVEFLVSFYNNEISEKSEIFDDQFSVERPDGSNFTLKIRSTKLEDSAMYFCATHLDRVGGYTFGSGTRLTVV.

The rearrangement links TRBV20-1 to TRBJ2-2, with 7 nucleotides matching TRBD2. The V and J ends lost 3 bases and 3 bases, in that order; junction bases with no gene match: 4. Germline CDR1 reads DFQATT; CDR2 reads SNEGSKA (reference sequence). CDR3 length equals 14 residues. The CDR3 reads CSASKRGYTGELFF. The CDR3 region has the DNA TGCAGTGCTAGTAAGCGGGGATACACCGGGGAGCTGTTTTTT.

This clone was seen a single time. The CDR3 region has the DNA TGTGCCAGCAGTTTAACCAGGGGTAGTGGCTACACCTTC. Translating it yields CASSLTRGSGYTF. The chain has TRBV28 and TRBJ1-2, with TRBD1 as a possible D gene (6 bases). V lost 2 bases and J lost 7, with 11 bases in between. The CDR3 is made up of 13 amino acids. The germline CDR1 and CDR2 sequences are MDHEN and SYDVKM.

The chain is built from TRBV4-2 and TRBJ1-4, with TRBD1 matching 7 bases. CDR1 is LGHNA and CDR2 is YNFKEQ in the germline V gene. With 1 base clipped from V and 3 bases from J, the junction kept 5 bases outside the gene matches. The CDR3 extends over 16 amino acids. The CDR3 region is CASSQGQGSPNEKLFF. The CDR3 DNA follows: TGTGCCAGCAGCCAAGGACAGGGCTCACCTAATGAAAAACTGTTTTTT.

The V gene is TRBV6-5, the J gene TRBJ2-1; D not certain. The V end was cut by 7 bases, the J end by 5 bases, with 12 bases between. Germline V gene lookup returns CDR1 MNHEY and CDR2 SVGAGI. The CDR3 spans 13 residues. The CDR3 is CASTEDVDNEQFF. The CDR3 region has the DNA TGTGCCAGCACCGAGGACGTAGACAATGAGCAGTTCTTC.

The chain couples TRBV4-1 to TRBJ1-5, with unresolved D. From germline, CDR1 is MGHRA and CDR2 YSYEKL. This CDR3 contains 16 residues. Trimming took 1 base from V and 5 from J, leaving 15 bases between them. Written as DNA, the CDR3 is TGCGCCAGCAGCCAAGTGGGCAGGCAGTTTTATCAGCCCCAGCATTTT. Protein: CASSQVGRQFYQPQHF.

V usage is TRBV7-9 and J usage is TRBJ1-3; D possibly corresponds to TRBD1 (6 bases). With 4 bases removed from V and 4 bases from J, the gap between germline ends came to 14 bases. The CDR3 runs to 15 residues. Germline CDR1 and CDR2: SEHNR and FQNEAQ (reference sequence). CDR3 coding DNA: TGTGCCAGCAGCTCATTGGGGGACATAGGAAACACCATATATTTT. This encodes CASSSLGDIGNTIYF.

This sequence joins TRBV20-1 and TRBJ1-1; D is possibly TRBD1 (5 bases). This CDR3 is built from 11 residues. Germline CDR1 is DFQATT and CDR2 is SNEGSKA (reference sequence). Trimming took off 6 bases at V and 7 bases at J, with 12 bases between the two ends. The CDR3 DNA reads as TGCAGTGCCCTGGGGGACTTTGAAGCTTTCTTT. Its translation: CSALGDFEAFF.

J is TRBJ2-3 and V is TRBV11-3; TRBD1 aligns across 9 bases. Losses at the gene ends were 3 bases for V and 9 bases for J; bases not matched to a gene: 4. The CDR3 extends over 13 amino acids. Germline assignment: CDR1 SGHNT and CDR2 YENEEA. The CDR3 region is CASSLGQGGTQYF. For the CDR3, the DNA is TGTGCCAGCAGCTTGGGACAGGGAGGGACGCAGTATTTT.

The V and J genes are TRBV12-5 and TRBJ2-7; tentative D call: TRBD2 (7 bases). CDR3 size: 17 residues. Trimming stripped 0 bases from V and 4 bases from J, with 19 bases between. CDR1 LGHNT and CDR2 FRNRAP come from the germline V gene. CDR3 sequence reads: CASGLVVWPGGLYEQYF. Written as DNA, the CDR3 is TGTGCTAGTGGTTTGGTTGTTTGGCCGGGGGGCTTGTACGAGCAGTACTTC.

The chain couples TRBV10-3 to TRBJ2-3, with D possibly matching TRBD1 (6 bases). The CDR3 is made up of 13 amino acids. Germline V gene data show CDR1 as ENHRY and CDR2 as SYGVKD. Trimming pared 10 bases from V and 2 bases from J, leaving 13 bases between. CDR3 nucleotide sequence: TGTGCCAGCGTCCGGGACAACACAGATACGCAGTATTTT. This sequence encodes CASVRDNTDTQYF.

This clone showed up just once. The gene calls are TRBV6-2 or TRBV6-3 and TRBJ2-1, with a weak D call TRBD2 (6 bases). The V end lost 4 bases, the J end lost 1 base, and 11 bases lay between the germline ends. Germline CDR1 reads MNHEY; CDR2 reads SVGEGT. The CDR3 consists of 15 residues. The CDR3 nucleotides read TGTGCCAGCAGTTCACTAGGAGGGTCCTACAATGAGCAGTTCTTC. Translating it yields CASSSLGGSYNEQFF.